This T cell receptor beta chain originates from a study of blood T cell repertoires in COVID-19. Background on the study: The United States, Italy and Spain were the sources of the acute and convalescent COVID-19 samples. Nucleic acid was either cDNA or gDNA, and it came from T cells, B-cell-depleted T cells, or PBMCs.

Only one count was recorded for this clone. This study enrolled people aged about 18 to 95 from roughly 22 US geographic areas. Clinical history reported by participants formed the basis on which cohorts were assigned. The trim removed 4 bases at V and 7 bases at J, leaving 8 bases unmatched. Germline CDR1 is SGHNT and CDR2 is YYREEE (reference sequence). The length of the CDR3 is 15 residues. Assay: immunoSEQ multiplex PCR; the TCRdb copy retains only in-frame clones and omits some. The sample records roughly 280,000 clones, approximately 90% being singletons. This TCR was sampled from a man between 35 and 55 years old who had been exposed to COVID-19. This chain links TRBV5-4 with TRBJ2-7, with 13 bases matching TRBD2. Sequenced input: PBMCs or T cells enriched from blood (not recorded which). The CDR3 reads CASSPTSGRAGEQYF. In DNA form, the CDR3 reads TGTGCCAGCAGCCCTACTAGCGGGAGGGCCGGGGAGCAGTACTTC.